The T cell receptor (beta chain) under discussion was sequenced for a study of blood T cells in healthy people across ages (dated by TCRdb to between 2014 and 2016). Regarding the complete study: In model experiments, template switching captured about one uniquely barcoded TCR beta cDNA molecule for every two T cells. Using deep sequencing normalized with unique cDNA molecular identifiers, the study measured how TCR beta repertoire diversity changes with age. Donors were grouped into four age groups: young (average roughly 17 years), middle-aged (around 39), aged (around 60) and long-lived (just over 80). To avoid experimental bias, donors of different ages were randomly spread across the sequencing lanes. The study analyzed two additional independent replicas of 1 million unique cDNA reads from the same blood draw for two donors, one aged 18 to 30 and one aged 80 or older. Results the study describes overall, beyond this receptor: There was a strong correlation between observed TCR beta diversity and the percentage of naive T cells measured by flow cytometry. As age increased, observed TCR beta diversity per million T cells dropped in a roughly linear way, and a significant reduction was already evident by age about 36. Conclusive comparison of naive and antigen-experienced compartments was prevented by the profiling of bulk unsorted PBMCs. Compared with the aged group, more naive CD4+ T cells, fewer expanded clones and increased TCR diversity were shown by the long-lived group, suggesting age selection. Estimates of total diversity from one million sequenced T cells were regarded as lower bounds and underestimates. Donor CMV infection status was unknown, potentially confounding age-related changes in expanded clonotypes.

At the junction V is shortened by 4 bases and J by 4 bases, with 8 bases in between. The CDR3 goes from the cysteine to the phenylalanine over 13 residues. Of the read, only the CDR3 DNA is kept; its 39 bases are in frame from base 1. Donors were under 40 systemically healthy Caucasian individuals from Russia aged 6 to 90 years. Each donor gave 9 to 10 milliliters of peripheral blood, collected into EDTA-treated Vacutainer tubes. PBMCs were isolated by Ficoll-Paque density-gradient centrifugation, with at least 7 million obtained per sample. Total RNA was extracted from PBMCs with Trizol reagent, with at least 5 micrograms obtained per sample. The percentages of naive CD45RAhigh/CD27high T cells were determined by flow cytometry on a PBMC aliquot from every donor. This clonotype has a count of ten or more. The target of this receptor is not known. Base qualities were left out, and no much larger clone turns up one base away.

The library was obtained by 5' RACE. The instrument given in TCRdb is Illumina HiSeq 2500. A second PCR of 7 to 11 cycles was run with a J-beta primer mix and a sample-barcoded 5' primer. Each TCR beta cDNA molecule received a unique molecular identifier from a template-switch 5' adaptor carrying 12 random nucleotides. At least 2.5 million CDR3-containing paired-end reads were obtained from each sample. First-strand cDNA synthesis was performed from all RNA using the Mint cDNA synthesis kit, with priming by a TRBC-specific oligonucleotide. Following uracil-DNA glycosylase treatment, a first 18-cycle PCR with universal primers M1SS and BC2_uni_R was performed on all cDNA. On the study's bioinformatics: Normalization of each sample was performed by random selection of 1 million high-quality reads, each carrying a distinct molecular identifier. Reads sharing molecular identifiers were discarded rather than binned into consensus sequences. MiTCR, run with a Q25 quality threshold and the strictest error-elimination algorithm, handled CDR3 identification, clonotype clustering and error correction. A nonparametric unseen species model using Euler transformation provided a lower-bound estimate of total TCR beta diversity. In-frame beta chains were kept once TCRdb had trimmed the public reads at Q25 with fastp and called clones with MiXCR. Duplicate CDR3 protein sequences are folded into a single record with the most common DNA and genes. TCRdb's processing, not the study's, gives the V and J calls here. The sample yields some 750,000 distinct CDR3 sequences; roughly 20% were counted once. Jointly, the top ten make up roughly 22% of the sample.

This receptor was obtained from a man aged 70 or older in good health. The chain was built from TRBV12-3 or TRBV12-4 and TRBJ2-1; the D gene cannot be resolved reliably. The specimen was blood. This receptor has the CDR3 CASSSMGYNEQFF. The DNA sequence is as follows: TGTGCCAGCAGTTCGATGGGGTACAATGAGCAGTTCTTC.